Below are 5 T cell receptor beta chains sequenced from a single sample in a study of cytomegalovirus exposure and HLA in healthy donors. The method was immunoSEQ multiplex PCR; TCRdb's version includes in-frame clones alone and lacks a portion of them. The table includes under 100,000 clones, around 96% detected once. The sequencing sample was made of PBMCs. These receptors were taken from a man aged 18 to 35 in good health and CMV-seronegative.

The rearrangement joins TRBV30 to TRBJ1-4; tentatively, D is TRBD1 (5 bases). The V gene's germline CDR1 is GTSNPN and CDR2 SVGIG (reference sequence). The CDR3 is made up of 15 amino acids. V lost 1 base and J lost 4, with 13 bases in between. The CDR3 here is CAWSAAGQRNEKLFF. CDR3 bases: TGTGCCTGGAGTGCTGCGGGGCAGCGTAATGAAAAACTGTTTTTT.

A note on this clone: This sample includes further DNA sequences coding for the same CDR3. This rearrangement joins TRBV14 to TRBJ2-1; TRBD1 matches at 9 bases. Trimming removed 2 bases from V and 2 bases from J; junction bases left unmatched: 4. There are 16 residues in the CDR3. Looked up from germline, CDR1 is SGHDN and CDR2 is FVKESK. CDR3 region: CASSQLTGGTYNEQFF. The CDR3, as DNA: TGTGCCAGCAGCCAATTGACAGGGGGAACCTACAATGAGCAGTTCTTC.

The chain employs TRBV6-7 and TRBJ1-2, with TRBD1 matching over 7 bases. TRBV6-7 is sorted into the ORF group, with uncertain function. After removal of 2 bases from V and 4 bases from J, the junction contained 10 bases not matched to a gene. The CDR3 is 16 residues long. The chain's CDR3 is CASSYGGQGDGYGYTF. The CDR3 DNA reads TGTGCCAGCAGTTACGGGGGGCAGGGGGACGGCTATGGCTACACCTTC.

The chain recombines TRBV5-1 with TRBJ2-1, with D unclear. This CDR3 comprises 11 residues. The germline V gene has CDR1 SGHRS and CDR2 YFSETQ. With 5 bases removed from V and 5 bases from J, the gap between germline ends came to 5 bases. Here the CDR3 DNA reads TGCGCCAGCAGGGCCAACAATGAGCAGTTCTTC. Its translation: CASRANNEQFF.

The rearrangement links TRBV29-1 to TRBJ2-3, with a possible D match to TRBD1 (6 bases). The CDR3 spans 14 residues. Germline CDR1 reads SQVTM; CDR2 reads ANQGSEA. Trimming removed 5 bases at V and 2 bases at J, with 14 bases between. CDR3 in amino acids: CSVPKTGTTDTQYF. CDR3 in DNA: TGCAGCGTTCCAAAGACAGGTACCACAGATACGCAGTATTTT.